This T cell receptor (beta chain) was retrieved from a study of Graves' ophthalmopathy and Graves' hyperthyroidism. Study-wide points: Separation of ophthalmopathy from stable hyperthyroidism was achieved by a 13-signature model, at about 90% sensitivity and approximately 84% specificity.

Concerning this clonotype: The antigen is unknown.

Other autoimmune diseases, uncontrolled infections, pregnancy and lactation each led to patient exclusion. For repertoire sequencing, the TCR beta CDR3 regions were amplified from RNA transcripts. Scientists carried out first-round RT-PCR using HTBI primers and then a second-round multiplex PCR. TCRdb reanalysed the multiplex PCR reads using MiXCR and keeps one entry per CDR3 protein. The data show around 1.1 million distinct CDR3 sequences, with about 40% seen just once and roughly 11% held by the top ten. The germline V and J ends were trimmed by 6 bases and 9 bases, with 11 bases remaining between them. Germline V gene data show CDR1 as MDHEN and CDR2 as SYDVKM. This CDR3 region has 12 residues.

This sequence originates from an adult man with Graves' hyperthyroidism. V and J are TRBV28 and TRBJ2-2; D remains ambiguous. The sequenced sample was peripheral blood or thyroid tissue (not recorded which). The chain's CDR3 is CASSRYERELFF. DNA for the CDR3: TGTGCCAGCAGCCGATACGAGCGGGAGCTGTTTTTT.